Reported below is one TCR beta chain. Its antigen remains unidentified. The data stem from a study of T-cell memory formation after mild COVID-19. Study results and caveats: A balance of CD4 and CD8 characterized clones contracting day 15 to 85, whereas later expanders leaned CD4+. CD4+ clones that contracted lay mainly in CM and EM; CD8+ ones lay in EMRA. Pre-infection memory already had some responding clones, implying cross-reactive memory joined.

TCRdb used MiXCR to reprocess the 5' RACE reads, holding one entry per CDR3 protein. The sample lists about 470,000 distinct CDR3 sequences, over 15% occurring once. Per the germline V gene, CDR1 is LGHNT and CDR2 is FRNRAP. The CDR3 extends over 13 amino acids. V was cut by 1 base and J by 6 bases, with 9 bases left in between. The chain is built from TRBV12-5 and TRBJ1-1; D is possibly TRBD1 (5 bases). The source of this sequence is an adult woman who had mild COVID-19 (a few samples of this study predate the infection). Cell type and time point are not known. The source material was PBMCs or a T cell subset sorted from them (not recorded which). The CDR3 DNA sequence: TGTGCTAGTGGTTTGGGCAGGGATTCTGAAGCTTTCTTT. Amino acid sequence: CASGLGRDSEAFF.